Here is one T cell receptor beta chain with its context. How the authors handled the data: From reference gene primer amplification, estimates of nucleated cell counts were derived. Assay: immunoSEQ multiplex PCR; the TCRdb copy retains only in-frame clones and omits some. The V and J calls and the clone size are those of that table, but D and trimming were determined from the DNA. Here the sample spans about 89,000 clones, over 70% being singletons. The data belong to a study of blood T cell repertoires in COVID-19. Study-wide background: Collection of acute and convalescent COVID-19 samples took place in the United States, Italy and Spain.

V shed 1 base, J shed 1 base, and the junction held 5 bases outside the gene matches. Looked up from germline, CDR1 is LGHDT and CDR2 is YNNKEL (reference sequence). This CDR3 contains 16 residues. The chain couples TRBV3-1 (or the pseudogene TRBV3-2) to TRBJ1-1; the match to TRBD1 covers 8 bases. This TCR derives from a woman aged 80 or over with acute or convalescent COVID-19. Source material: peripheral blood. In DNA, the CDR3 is TGTGCCAGCAGCCAAGGCAGCGGGACAGGGAACACTGAAGCTTTCTTT. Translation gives CASSQGSGTGNTEAFF.